These 3 T cell receptor beta chains share one sample of origin, sequenced in a study of siplizumab effects on memory and regulatory T cells. TCRdb's table, derived via immunoSEQ multiplex PCR, lists solely in-frame clones and lacks some. The sample consists of more than 60,000 clones, nearly 98% of them appearing once. The specimen sequenced was naive CD8+ T cells sorted from blood. These receptors were obtained from a human donor in good health.

The chain links TRBV6-5 to TRBJ2-2, with TRBD2 matching 11 bases. Germline V gives CDR1 MNHEY, CDR2 SVGAGI. CDR3 length: 16 amino acids. The V gene end was trimmed by 0 bases and the J gene end by 4 bases; junction bases not matched to a gene: 1. The CDR3 region is CASSYSTSGVTGELFF. The CDR3 DNA is TGTGCCAGCAGTTACTCGACTAGCGGGGTCACCGGGGAGCTGTTTTTT.

This clone was found once. This chain links TRBV9 with TRBJ2-3; D is perhaps TRBD1 (6 bases). Trimming cost V 4 bases and J 0 bases, with 21 bases left between them. From germline, CDR1 is SGDLS and CDR2 YYNGEE. The CDR3 runs to 18 residues. In DNA, the CDR3 is TGTGCCAGCAGCTCCTCACCCGGGACATTAACTAGCACAGATACGCAGTATTTT. Residues: CASSSSPGTLTSTDTQYF.

The chain combines TRBV5-6 with TRBJ1-1; TRBD1 is a possible D gene (5 bases). Looked up from germline, CDR1 is SGHDT and CDR2 is YYEEEE. This CDR3 comprises 16 residues. Trimming shortened V by 0 bases and J by 0 bases, and 12 bases separated the two germline ends. As DNA, the CDR3 is TGTGCCAGCAGCTTGGAGGACGGGGCCATGAACACTGAAGCTTTCTTT. Amino acid sequence: CASSLEDGAMNTEAFF.